This TCR beta chain was profiled in a study of blood T cell repertoires in COVID-19. In the source study's methods: Reference gene primer amplification in the assay estimated nucleated cell counts. This table comes from immunoSEQ multiplex PCR, and its TCRdb copy is limited to in-frame clones, with some not included. That table furnishes V, J and clone size, whereas the DNA furnished D and trimming. Of tens of thousands of clones in the sample, 87% were seen once. Germline values: CDR1 MRHNA, CDR2 SNTAGT. The CDR3 is 14 residues long. The V gene lost 4 bases and the J gene lost 7 bases, with 11 bases spanning the gap.

Sequencing used peripheral blood. The chain is built from TRBV6-4 and TRBJ1-6; no clear D gene. This clonotype was obtained from a human donor in a cohort sampled during active COVID-19. Here the CDR3 DNA reads TGTGCCAGCAGTGCCGCCGCGGGAAATTCACCCCTCCACTTT. Translating it yields CASSAAAGNSPLHF.